A single sample is the source of the 23 T cell receptor beta chains below, sequenced in a study of T cell repertoires in cytomegalovirus infection. These receptors lack a known antigen. A single record per CDR3 protein comes from TCRdb applying MiXCR to the reads. The sample yields approximately 990,000 distinct CDR3 sequences, 25% to 40% seen once. Here the sequenced sample was cultured CD8+ T cells from PBMCs, taken from culture after CMV antigen stimulation. The receptors here all came from a human donor in good health (CMV status not recorded). Some clones in this sample may be carry-over from other donors' samples.

The rearrangement uses TRBV20-1 and TRBJ2-7; no clear D. Germline-derived CDR1 and CDR2 are DFQATT and SNEGSKA (reference sequence). Trimming stripped 0 bases from V and 4 bases from J, with 16 bases between. The CDR3 is 15 residues long. DNA of the CDR3: TGCAGTGCTAGAGATCGCAAGGGTTTGGTTTACGAGCAGTACTTC. As protein: CSARDRKGLVYEQYF.

The chain combines TRBV19 with TRBJ1-4; perhaps TRBD1 as D (6 bases). V was trimmed by 5 bases and J by 3 bases, leaving 10 bases between them. The CDR3 runs 14 residues. Germline-derived CDR1 and CDR2 are LNHDA and SQIVND (reference sequence). The CDR3 loop is CASSSQGPNEKLFF. In DNA, the CDR3 is TGTGCCAGTAGTTCCCAGGGGCCTAATGAAAAACTGTTTTTT.

This chain's CDR3 is CASSYLLGRNTEAFF. The CDR3 bases are TGTGCCAGCAGTTACCTCCTAGGGCGGAACACTGAAGCTTTCTTT. The gene calls are TRBV6-6 and TRBJ1-1; no reliable D call. Trimming removed 2 bases at V and 1 base at J, with 11 bases between. The CDR3 is made up of 15 amino acids. Germline-derived CDR1 and CDR2 are MNHNY and SVGAGI (reference sequence).

In its sample, this clonotype was seen a few times. This sequence joins TRBV7-2 and TRBJ1-6, with a possible D match to TRBD1 (5 bases). CDR3 length: 15 residues. Per the germline V gene, CDR1 is SGHTA and CDR2 is FQGNSA. V was cut by 2 bases and J by 5 bases, with 10 bases left in between. CDR3 protein: CASSLIAGNNSPLHF. DNA of the CDR3: TGTGCCAGCAGCTTAATCGCAGGGAATAATTCACCCCTCCACTTT. Full variable domain (missing parts from reference TRBV7-2 and TRBJ1-6): GAGVSQSPSNKVTEKGKDVELRCDPISGHTALYWYRQSLGQGLEFLIYFQGNSAPDKSGLPSDRFSAERTGGSVSTLTIQRTQQEDSAVYLCASSLIAGNNSPLHFGNGTRLTVT.

The CDR3 DNA reads as TGTGCCAGCAGATTTAGCGGGGGGGGACCATACAATGAGCAGTTCTTC. Protein product: CASRFSGGGPYNEQFF. This chain connects TRBV12-3 or TRBV12-4 to TRBJ2-1; 11 bases line up with TRBD2. This CDR3 is built from 16 residues. The junction had 8 bases not matched to a gene; V was cut back by 6 bases and J by 4 bases.

This clonotype has more than one count but fewer than ten. This chain joins TRBV6-1 and TRBJ2-7; D is possibly TRBD1 (6 bases). There are 13 residues in the CDR3. The germline V gene encodes CDR1 MNHNS and CDR2 SASEGT. Trimming pared 6 bases from V and 7 bases from J, leaving 16 bases between. The CDR3 DNA reads as TGTGCCAGCAGCCCCGGACAGCATTTGGAGCAGTACGTC. This sequence encodes CASSPGQHLEQYV.

This clonotype was observed a few times. The chain combines TRBV4-3 with TRBJ2-3; D not certain. The CDR3 totals 14 residues. Looked up from germline, CDR1 is LGHNA and CDR2 is YSLEER. Trimming took off 0 bases at V and 12 bases at J, with 16 bases between the two ends. In DNA form, the CDR3 reads TGCGCCAGCAGCCAAGATAGTAGAAAGGCCGCCCAGTATTTT. This codes for CASSQDSRKAAQYF.

The chain combines TRBV4-1 with TRBJ2-1; D gene uncertain. V lost 3 bases to trimming and J lost 9 bases, with 12 bases between them. The germline CDR1 and CDR2 sequences are MGHRA and YSYEKL. The CDR3 length is 13 residues. The CDR3 reads CASSHQTRVEQFF. CDR3 bases: TGCGCCAGCAGCCACCAAACCCGAGTTGAGCAGTTCTTC.

This clonotype was detected many times. The chain has TRBV28 and TRBJ2-3, with 8 bases that match TRBD2. Germline CDR1 MDHEN, CDR2 SYDVKM. The V gene end was trimmed by 3 bases and the J gene end by 5 bases; junction bases not matched to a gene: 7. The CDR3 extends over 15 amino acids. The CDR3 DNA follows: TGTGCCAGCAGTTTGCGGCGGGGGGTATTAGATACGCAGTATTTT. Protein sequence: CASSLRRGVLDTQYF.

This clonotype was observed once. Relative to the germline gene, one junction end is altered; a read error may explain this. The chain is built from TRBV29-1 and TRBJ1-4, with a tentative D call TRBD1 (5 bases). The CDR3 runs 13 residues. Germline-derived CDR1 and CDR2 are SQVTM and ANQGSEA. CDR3 residues: CSVVGTMDEKPFF. The DNA for the CDR3 is TGCAGCGTGGTCGGGACTATGGATGAAAAACCGTTTTTT. The complete variable domain, with remaining parts taken from reference TRBV29-1 and TRBJ1-4, reads SAVISQKPSRDICQRGTSLTIQCQVDSQVTMMFWYRQQPGQSLTLIATANQGSEATYESGFVIDKFPISRPNLTFSTLTVSNMSPEDSSIYLCSVVGTMDEKPFFGSGTQLSVL.

Of note for this clonotype: Its ends do not fully match the called genes, so a read error is possible. The chain uses TRBV6-2 or TRBV6-3 and TRBJ2-5; 11 bases are shared with TRBD2. CDR3 size: 21 residues. Germline CDR1 and CDR2: MNHEY and SVGEGT. CDR3 protein: CANSPGTAVLLAGGYQETQYF. CDR3 coding DNA: TGTGCCAACAGTCCCGGGACAGCGGTTCTGCTAGCGGGGGGTTACCAAGAGACCCAGTACTTC.

This rearrangement joins TRBV6-5 to TRBJ2-3; D uncertain. Germline V CDR1 and CDR2: MNHEY, SVGAGI. The CDR3 is 14 residues long. Trimming shortened V by 7 bases and J by 4 bases, and 15 bases separated the two germline ends. The CDR3 nucleotides are TGTGCCAGCACAGGAAGTTTCGACGCAGATACGCAGTATTTT. Its translation: CASTGSFDADTQYF.

V usage is TRBV29-1 and J usage is TRBJ1-2; TRBD1 might be the D (5 bases). Germline V gene sequence: CDR1 SQVTM, CDR2 ANQGSEA. The CDR3 extends over 15 amino acids. V lost 3 bases to trimming and J lost 1 base, with 15 bases between them. The CDR3 protein is CSVDEYQGNNYGYTF. The CDR3 nucleotides read TGCAGCGTTGACGAGTACCAGGGCAATAACTATGGCTACACCTTC.

V and J are TRBV29-1 and TRBJ2-2; tentatively, D is TRBD1 (6 bases). Germline-derived CDR1 and CDR2 are SQVTM and ANQGSEA. The V and J ends lost 3 bases and 5 bases respectively, with 7 bases between them. The CDR3 has 12 residues. CDR3: CSVDTGTGELFF. The CDR3 region has the DNA TGCAGCGTTGATACAGGGACCGGGGAGCTGTTTTTT.

This CDR3 is CASSQENGARYGYTF. CDR3 DNA sequence: TGTGCCAGCAGCCAAGAGAATGGGGCGAGGTATGGCTACACCTTC. V is TRBV3-1 and J is TRBJ1-2, with a possible D match to TRBD1 (5 bases). CDR1 LGHDT and CDR2 YNNKEL come from the germline V gene (reference sequence). V gave up 0 bases and J gave up 5 bases, with 13 bases separating them. The CDR3 loop spans 15 amino acids.

Notes on this clonotype: This may come from a read error, since a much larger clone is one base off. J is TRBJ2-7 and V is TRBV7-9; TRBD2 might be the D (6 bases). This CDR3 contains 13 residues. Germline V lookup: CDR1 SEHNR, CDR2 FQNEAQ (reference sequence). Between the trimmed V and J ends, which lost 8 bases and 3 bases, there was a span of 14 bases. Written as DNA, the CDR3 is TGTGCCAGCGGCCCGGGACTTTACTACGAGCAGTACTTC. Amino acid sequence: CASGPGLYYEQYF.

This sequence joins TRBV10-3 and TRBJ1-3; D is unresolved. Germline loops: CDR1 ENHRY, CDR2 SYGVKD. The CDR3 totals 13 residues. V gave up 4 bases and J gave up 7 bases, with 11 bases separating them. CDR3 nucleotides: TGTGCCATCAGTGCGCATCCCGGGAACACCATATATTTT. Its protein is CAISAHPGNTIYF.

As to this clonotype: A much larger clone lies one base from this, so it may be a read error. The V gene is TRBV11-2, the J gene TRBJ1-3; D might be TRBD1 (6 bases). Germline lookup yields CDR1 SGHAT and CDR2 FQNNGV. CDR3 length equals 20 residues. The CDR3 reads CARSPGVNGQIHFSGNTIYF. In nucleotides, the CDR3 is TGTGCCCGCAGCCCAGGTGTTAATGGACAGATACATTTCTCTGGAAACACCATATATTTT. The entire variable domain, with the rest obtained from reference TRBV11-2 and TRBJ1-3, is as follows: EAGVAQSPRYKIIEKRQSVAFWCNPISGHATLYWYQQILGQGPKLLIQFQNNGVVDDSQLPKDRFSAERLKGVDSTLKIQPAKLEDSAVYLCARSPGVNGQIHFSGNTIYFGEGSWLTVV.

CDR3 amino acids: CASNGPRGAWDEQFF. CDR3 in DNA: TGTGCCAGCAATGGACCTCGGGGGGCTTGGGATGAGCAGTTCTTC. The chain employs TRBV7-9 and TRBJ2-1; weak D call: TRBD2 (7 bases). Germline CDR1 and CDR2: SEHNR and FQNEAQ (reference sequence). The CDR3 totals 15 residues. V was trimmed by 7 bases and J by 8 bases, leaving 21 bases between them.

This clonotype appeared a few times. The chain has TRBV28 and TRBJ1-5; D ambiguous. This CDR3 is 15 amino acids long. From germline, CDR1 is MDHEN and CDR2 SYDVKM. Trimming removed 3 bases from V and 0 bases from J, with 9 bases in between. The CDR3 loop reads CASSLGFYSNQPQHF. CDR3 sequence (DNA): TGTGCCAGCAGTTTGGGGTTTTATAGCAATCAGCCCCAGCATTTT.

This clonotype was recorded a few times. The chain combines TRBV4-1 with TRBJ2-5, with TRBD2 identical over 11 bases. V lost 2 bases and J lost 5; bases outside the gene matches: 7. Looked up from germline, CDR1 is MGHRA and CDR2 is YSYEKL. This CDR3 comprises 16 residues. The CDR3 sequence: CASSQLPSGGLETQYF. For the CDR3, the DNA is TGCGCCAGCAGCCAATTGCCTAGCGGGGGGCTGGAGACCCAGTACTTC.

The rearrangement joins TRBV12-3 or TRBV12-4 to TRBJ2-1; 7 bases agree with TRBD2. After removal of 5 bases from V and 9 bases from J, the junction contained 13 bases not matched to a gene. CDR3 length: 15 residues. CDR3 residues: CASSPSGGSWTEQFF. CDR3 in DNA: TGTGCCAGCAGTCCCTCGGGGGGTTCTTGGACTGAGCAGTTCTTC.

The chain couples TRBV12-3 or TRBV12-4 to TRBJ1-1, with D hard to call. The length of the CDR3 is 11 residues. The V end lost 7 bases, the J end lost 9 bases, and 12 bases lay between the germline ends. The CDR3, as DNA: TGTGCCAGCAATTTTGGTAGGAAAGCTTTCTTT. Its translation is CASNFGRKAFF.